This entry describes one TCR beta chain. The cohort comprised adults aged about 18 to 90 years residing in approximately 22 US areas. CDR3 size: 15 residues. V shed 5 bases and J shed 0 bases, with 11 bases lying between them. Germline CDR1 SNHLY, CDR2 FYNNEI. These data originate in a study of blood T cell repertoires in COVID-19. Study details: Collection of acute and convalescent COVID-19 samples took place in the United States, Italy and Spain.

Per the original data handling: Amplification with reference gene primers provided the estimates of nucleated cell counts. Sequencing used immunoSEQ multiplex PCR; TCRdb keeps in-frame clones, though not all of them. V and J calls and clone size are copied from that table; D and trimming were computed from the DNA. The sample has fewer than 450,000 clones, 90% seen once. The sequencing input was PBMCs or T cells enriched from blood (not recorded which). This clonotype was obtained from a young man who had recovered from COVID-19. The chain employs TRBV2 and TRBJ1-5; a weak D match, TRBD1 (5 bases). The CDR3 protein is CASSPTENSNQPQHF. The DNA for the CDR3 is TGTGCCAGCAGTCCGACAGAGAATAGCAATCAGCCCCAGCATTTT.